This TCR beta chain comes out of a study of identifying expanded T cells in peripheral blood. Assay used: immunoSEQ multiplex PCR; TCRdb lists only in-frame clones, some missing. The data show approximately 90,000 clones, roughly 90% seen once. During the collection period, no donor immune events like infections were recorded. With 4 bases removed from V and 8 bases from J, the gap between germline ends came to 15 bases. CDR1 is SGHNT, CDR2 YYREEE, per germline (reference sequence). The CDR3 runs to 13 residues. The sequence was collected from a person between 18 and 75 years old in good health. This chain connects TRBV5-4 to TRBJ1-2; unclear D gene. The sequenced material came from blood. In DNA form, the CDR3 reads TGTGCCAGCAGCCAAGAGAATTTAAGAGGCTACACCTTC. It codes for CASSQENLRGYTF. The complete variable domain, with remaining parts taken from reference TRBV5-4 and TRBJ1-2, reads ETGVTQSPTHLIKTRGQQVTLRCSSQSGHNTVSWYQQALGQGPQFIFQYYREEENGRGNFPPRFSGLQFPNYSSELNVNALELDDSALYLCASSQENLRGYTFGSGTRLTVV.